A selection of T cell receptor beta chains follows, all from one sample in a study of neurological immune-mediated disorders. TCRdb analysed the 5' RACE reads with MiXCR anew, one entry per CDR3 protein. The repertoire holds under 75,000 distinct CDR3 sequences, with under 3.5% as singletons. Sequencing was performed on PBMCs. These receptors were collected from a woman aged 60-75 years with multiple sclerosis. CDR3s leave out the opening cysteine and the closing phenylalanine or tryptophan.

v_gene: TRBV7-2; j_gene: TRBJ1-6; len: 11; CDR3aa: ASSLDRGSPLH
v_gene: TRBV20-1; j_gene: TRBJ2-2; len: 13; CDR3aa: SARDVGGASGELF
v_gene: TRBV18; j_gene: TRBJ1-2; len: 13; CDR3aa: ASSLATGWDYGYT
v_gene: TRBV18; j_gene: TRBJ2-3; len: 12; CDR3aa: ASSPLQGTDTQY
v_gene: TRBV5-1; j_gene: TRBJ2-3; len: 13; CDR3aa: ASSLKREGPDTQY
v_gene: TRBV7-9; j_gene: TRBJ2-7; len: 18; CDR3aa: ASSLELEGLAEANGNEQY
v_gene: TRBV5-1; j_gene: TRBJ2-3; len: 12; CDR3aa: ASSRDGSTDTQY
v_gene: TRBV29-1; j_gene: TRBJ2-3; len: 14; CDR3aa: SVEGVPQGGTDTQY
v_gene: TRBV12-3/TRBV12-4; j_gene: TRBJ2-5; len: 11; CDR3aa: ASSEAGDETQY
v_gene: TRBV5-8; j_gene: TRBJ1-5; len: 11; CDR3aa: ASSLDKGQPQH
v_gene: TRBV11-2; j_gene: TRBJ2-1; len: 13; CDR3aa: ASSPLAEGNNEQF
v_gene: TRBV18; j_gene: TRBJ1-1; len: 12; CDR3aa: ASSPYPGNLRAF
v_gene: TRBV6-5; j_gene: TRBJ2-2; len: 15; CDR3aa: ASSYRRTSANTGELF
v_gene: TRBV20-1; j_gene: TRBJ1-2; len: 14; CDR3aa: SATHRPLRHNYGYT
v_gene: TRBV10-3; j_gene: TRBJ2-1; len: 12; CDR3aa: AIRGIDSYNEQF
v_gene: TRBV11-3; j_gene: TRBJ2-1; len: 14; CDR3aa: ASSLGATGSYNEQF